Here is one T cell receptor (beta chain) with its context. No antigen is known for it. A read error is possible here, since a much larger clone lies one base away. The iRepertoire nested amplicon-rescue multiplex PCR amplified TCR alpha and beta CDR3s from RNA. MiXCR, applied by TCRdb to the multiplex PCR reads, yields one record per CDR3 protein. The data show over 100,000 distinct CDR3 sequences, 25% to 30% seen once. This sample stems from a study of glioma-infiltrating T cells. Findings of the study overall: Gliomas, especially low-grade, showed above-expected tissue-blood divergence; non-neoplastic patients showed below.

V was pared by 5 bases and J by 2 bases, with 14 bases between. Germline V gene lookup returns CDR1 KGHSH and CDR2 LQKENI. The CDR3 length is 15 residues. This TCR derives from a human donor with low-grade glioma or glioblastoma, undergoing nonglioma brain surgery, or in good health (not recorded which). The sample taken for sequencing was glioma tissue, nonneoplastic brain tissue, or PBMCs (not recorded which). The chain uses TRBV18 and TRBJ2-3; D remains ambiguous. The CDR3 nucleotides are TGTGCCAGCTCATCATCTATCCGGCCCACAGATACGCAGTATTTT. The encoded protein is CASSSSIRPTDTQYF.